The 21 T cell receptor beta chains listed next were all sequenced from one sample in a study of CD8 T cells in ankylosing spondylitis. MiXCR, run by TCRdb on the 5' RACE reads, gives a single entry per CDR3 protein. The table records some 240,000 distinct CDR3 sequences, 15% to 20% of them present only once. Source material: blood, either unsorted or a sorted T cell fraction (not recorded which). These TCRs come from a male donor with ankylosing spondylitis or in good health (not recorded which).

This clonotype occurred a few times. The V gene is TRBV6-6, the J gene TRBJ2-1, with D unresolved. The V end was cut by 0 bases, the J end by 10 bases, with 10 bases between. The CDR3 length is 13 residues. CDR1 and CDR2 (germline): MNHNY, SVGAGI (reference sequence). DNA for the CDR3: TGTGCCAGCAGTTACTCGATCGGTGGCGAGCAGTTCTTC. It is translated as CASSYSIGGEQFF.

This clonotype appeared many times. The chain has TRBV28 and TRBJ2-7; 7 bases line up with TRBD1. The CDR3 totals 14 residues. With V trimmed by 4 bases and J by 5 bases, 8 bases remained unmatched. Germline-derived CDR1 and CDR2 are MDHEN and SYDVKM. The CDR3 here is CASSSPTGWNEQYF. CDR3 nucleotide sequence: TGTGCCAGCAGTTCCCCGACAGGGTGGAACGAGCAGTACTTC.

This clonotype has a count of ten or more. The J gene is TRBJ2-1, the V gene TRBV15, with 10 bases matching TRBD2. This CDR3 comprises 18 residues. CDR1 LNHNV and CDR2 YYDKDF come from the germline V gene (reference sequence). With 3 bases clipped from V and 1 base from J, the junction kept 9 bases outside the gene matches. For the CDR3, the DNA is TGTGCCACCAGCAGCGATTCTAGCGGGAGTATGTCCTACAATGAGCAGTTCTTC. Its protein product is CATSSDSSGSMSYNEQFF.

The sample holds a few counts of this clonotype. The chain combines TRBV20-1 with TRBJ2-5, with 7 bases that match TRBD1. CDR3 length: 15 amino acids. Germline V gene data show CDR1 as DFQATT and CDR2 as SNEGSKA (reference sequence). The V gene end was trimmed by 4 bases and the J gene end by 5 bases; junction bases not matched to a gene: 13. The CDR3 region has the DNA TGCAGTGCTAAGCGCCAGGGGGAAATAGGGGAGACCCAGTACTTC. The encoded protein is CSAKRQGEIGETQYF.

The genes are TRBV9 and TRBJ2-1, with TRBD2 identical over 7 bases. V gave up 4 bases and J gave up 1 base; unmatched junction bases: 5. Germline assignment: CDR1 SGDLS and CDR2 YYNGEE. This CDR3 region has 15 residues. CDR3 nucleotide sequence: TGTGCCAGCAGCACCAGCGGGACTTCCTACAATGAGCAGTTCTTC. Protein: CASSTSGTSYNEQFF.

The V gene is TRBV6-5, the J gene TRBJ2-5, with 7 bases aligning to TRBD2. Per germline, CDR1 MNHEY and CDR2 SVGAGI. J gave up 3 bases and V 4 bases, and 2 bases lay outside the gene matches. The CDR3 is 13 amino acids. The CDR3 sequence: CASSSGTKETQYF. The CDR3, as DNA: TGTGCCAGCAGTTCCGGGACTAAAGAGACCCAGTACTTC.

Ten or more counts support this clonotype. The V gene is TRBV10-3, the J gene TRBJ2-7; 7 bases map to TRBD1. CDR1 and CDR2 from the germline V gene are ENHRY and SYGVKD. The CDR3 totals 15 residues. With 6 bases clipped from V and 2 bases from J, the junction kept 10 bases outside the gene matches. CDR3 amino acids: CAIRSYDRAPYEQYF. CDR3 in DNA: TGTGCCATCAGATCCTATGACAGGGCCCCCTACGAGCAGTACTTC.

This chain links TRBV12-3 or TRBV12-4 with TRBJ1-1; tentative D call: TRBD1 (6 bases). V was shortened by 3 bases and J by 3 bases, with 11 bases between the two germline ends. The CDR3 is 14 residues long. This chain's CDR3 is CASSLTGRDTEAFF. In DNA form, the CDR3 reads TGTGCCAGCAGTTTGACAGGTAGGGACACTGAAGCTTTCTTT.

The CDR3 coding sequence is TGTGCCAGTAGTAACACAGGGACCTACGAGCAGTACTTC. Its protein is CASSNTGTYEQYF. The rearrangement joins TRBV19 to TRBJ2-7; possibly TRBD1 for D (6 bases). Germline lookup yields CDR1 LNHDA and CDR2 SQIVND (reference sequence). Trimming cost V 4 bases and J 2 bases, with 9 bases left between them. This CDR3 region has 13 residues.

The chain recombines TRBV21-1 with TRBJ1-5. TRBV21-1 constitutes a pseudogene. The CDR3 loop spans 12 amino acids. The CDR3 coding sequence is TGTGCCAGCAGCAAAGCGGATCAGCCCCAGCATTTT. It yields the protein CASSKADQPQHF.

This clonotype showed up just a few times. The chain recombines TRBV6-5 with TRBJ1-2, with TRBD1 matching over 10 bases. This CDR3 has 15 residues. The germline V gene encodes CDR1 MNHEY and CDR2 SVGAGI. V was clipped by 2 bases and J by 8 bases; unmatched bases: 8. Here the CDR3 DNA reads TGTGCCAGCAGTTACGGGACGACAGGGGGCGGCGGCTACACCTTC. The encoded protein is CASSYGTTGGGGYTF.

The chain carries TRBV5-1 and TRBJ2-7; maybe TRBD1 (6 bases). The CDR3 spans 13 residues. V was pared by 5 bases and J by 3 bases, with 12 bases between. CDR1 is SGHRS and CDR2 is YFSETQ in the germline V gene. CDR3 loop: CASRIQGFYEQYF. CDR3 DNA sequence: TGCGCCAGCAGAATACAGGGTTTCTACGAGCAGTACTTC.

This clonotype came up many times. CDR3 residues: CASSYYADQGDEQFF. The CDR3 region has the DNA TGTGCCAGCAGTTACTACGCGGACCAGGGGGATGAGCAGTTCTTC. The rearrangement links TRBV6-2 or TRBV6-3 to TRBJ2-1; 7 bases line up with TRBD1. The CDR3 length is 15 residues. The V and J ends lost 1 base and 8 bases, in that order; junction bases with no gene match: 8. CDR1 is MNHEY and CDR2 is SVGEGT in the germline V gene.

V is TRBV6-5 and J is TRBJ2-1, with 10 bases matching TRBD2. The trim removed 2 bases at V and 7 bases at J, leaving 2 bases unmatched. The CDR3 extends over 14 amino acids. Germline CDR1 MNHEY, CDR2 SVGAGI. CDR3 residues: CASSYSGRGNEQFF. The DNA for the CDR3 is TGTGCCAGCAGTTACAGCGGGAGGGGGAATGAGCAGTTCTTC.

This chain links TRBV7-9 with TRBJ2-1; D gene unclear. Germline V gene data show CDR1 as SEHNR and CDR2 as FQNEAQ (reference sequence). The CDR3 length is 14 residues. V was cut by 1 base and J by 8 bases, with 12 bases left in between. For the CDR3, the DNA is TGTGCCAGCAGCTTAGTTGTGGGTGGCGATGAGCAGTTCTTC. Protein product: CASSLVVGGDEQFF. The whole variable domain, filled in from reference TRBV7-9 and TRBJ2-1, reads DTGVSQNPRHKITKRGQNVTFRCDPISEHNRLYWYRQTLGQGPEFLTYFQNEAQLEKSRLLSDRFSAERPKGSFSTLEIQRTEQGDSAMYLCASSLVVGGDEQFFGPGTRLTVL.

The sample holds a few counts of this clonotype. The rearrangement joins TRBV9 to TRBJ1-6; maybe TRBD1 (6 bases). Per the germline V gene, CDR1 is SGDLS and CDR2 is YYNGEE. Trimming removed 1 base from V and 8 bases from J, with 13 bases in between. The CDR3 runs 15 residues. CDR3 bases: TGTGCCAGCAGCGTACAGGGGACCATGGATTCACCCCTCCACTTT. Amino acid sequence: CASSVQGTMDSPLHF. The full variable domain, its missing parts supplied by reference TRBV9 and TRBJ1-6, is DSGVTQTPKHLITATGQRVTLRCSPRSGDLSVYWYQQSLDQGLQFLIQYYNGEERAKGNILERFSAQQFPDLHSELNLSSLELGDSALYFCASSVQGTMDSPLHFGNGTRLTVT.

This clonotype was recorded at least ten times. The gene calls are TRBV7-3 and TRBJ2-2; 9 nucleotides match TRBD1. Germline lookup yields CDR1 SGHTA and CDR2 FQGTGA. This CDR3 is 15 amino acids long. Trimming cost V 4 bases and J 7 bases; bases outside gene matches: 7. CDR3 loop: CASSSTGTGIGELFF. CDR3 in DNA: TGTGCCAGCAGCTCGACCGGGACAGGGATCGGGGAGCTGTTTTTT.

The chain employs TRBV20-1 and TRBJ2-3; 11 nucleotides agree with TRBD2. Trimming at V came to 2 bases and at J to 3 bases, leaving 16 bases not matched to a gene. The CDR3 runs 19 residues. Looked up from germline, CDR1 is DFQATT and CDR2 is SNEGSKA (reference sequence). The CDR3, as DNA: TGCAGTGCTAGAACCCTCGCCCCGGGACTAGCGGCATTAACAGATACGCAGTATTTT. It codes for CSARTLAPGLAALTDTQYF.

Many counts were recorded for this clonotype. The chain has TRBV18 and TRBJ2-1; D remains unclear. Germline values: CDR1 KGHSH, CDR2 LQKENI. This CDR3 comprises 12 residues. Trimming cost V 3 bases and J 7 bases, with 7 bases left between them. This CDR3 reads CASSPMGNEQFF. CDR3 coding DNA: TGTGCCAGCTCACCTATGGGGAATGAGCAGTTCTTC.

The chain couples TRBV7-6 to TRBJ2-1; 13 bases align to TRBD2. The CDR3 has 15 amino acids. CDR1 SGHVS and CDR2 FNYEAQ come from the germline V gene. After removal of 5 bases from V and 7 bases from J, the junction contained 5 bases not matched to a gene. In DNA form, the CDR3 reads TGTGCCAGCAGCCGACTAGCGGGAGGAAAGAATGAGCAGTTCTTC. Encoded protein: CASSRLAGGKNEQFF.

This sequence joins TRBV5-5 and TRBJ2-1, with 9 bases that match TRBD2. The V and J ends lost 3 bases and 0 bases, in that order; junction bases with no gene match: 7. This CDR3 has 17 residues. Per the germline V gene, CDR1 is SGHKS and CDR2 is YYEKEE (reference sequence). CDR3 in amino acids: CASSSAGGTFSYNEQFF. The DNA of the CDR3 is TGTGCCAGCAGCTCGGCGGGAGGGACGTTCTCCTACAATGAGCAGTTCTTC.